Detailed here is one T cell receptor beta chain. What it recognizes is unknown. These data come from a study of Graves' ophthalmopathy and Graves' hyperthyroidism. General study results and limits: Detected in blood as well were most expanded thyroid clonotypes with frequency above 0.001. Built on 13 signatures, a model told ophthalmopathy apart from stable hyperthyroidism with 87.88% sensitivity and around 80% specificity.

The TCR beta CDR3 regions underwent amplification from RNA transcripts. First-round RT-PCR with HTBI primers preceded a second-round multiplex PCR. TCRdb re-analysed the multiplex PCR reads in MiXCR, keeping a single row per CDR3 protein. The table shows about 210,000 distinct CDR3 sequences, with about 32% occurring only once. V lost 7 bases, J lost 3 bases, and 13 bases lay in between. The CDR3 totals 13 residues. The source material was peripheral blood. The source of this sequence is a man aged 50 to 60 with Graves' ophthalmopathy. The genes are TRBV12-3 or TRBV12-4 and TRBJ2-7, with a weak D call TRBD2 (6 bases). The CDR3 loop reads CASNRGKGYEQYF. The CDR3 nucleotides are TGTGCCAGCAACCGCGGGAAAGGCTACGAGCAGTACTTC.